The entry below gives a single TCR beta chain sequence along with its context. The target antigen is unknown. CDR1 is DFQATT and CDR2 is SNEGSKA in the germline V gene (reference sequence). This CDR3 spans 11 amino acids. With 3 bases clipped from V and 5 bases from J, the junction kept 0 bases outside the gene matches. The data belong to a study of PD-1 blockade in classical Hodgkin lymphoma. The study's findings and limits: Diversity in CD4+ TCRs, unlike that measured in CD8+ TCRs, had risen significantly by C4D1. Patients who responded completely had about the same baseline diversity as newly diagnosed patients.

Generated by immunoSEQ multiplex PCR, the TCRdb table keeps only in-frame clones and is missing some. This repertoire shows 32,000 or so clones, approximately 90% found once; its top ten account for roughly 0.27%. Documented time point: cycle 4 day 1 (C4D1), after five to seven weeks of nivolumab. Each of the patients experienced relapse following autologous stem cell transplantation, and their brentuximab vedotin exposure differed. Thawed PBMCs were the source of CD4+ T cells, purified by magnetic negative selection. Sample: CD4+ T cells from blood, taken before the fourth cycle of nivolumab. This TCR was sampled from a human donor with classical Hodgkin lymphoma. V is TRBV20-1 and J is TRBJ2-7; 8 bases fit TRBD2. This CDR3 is CSASGRDEQYF. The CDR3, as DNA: TGCAGTGCTAGCGGGAGGGACGAGCAGTACTTC.